One T cell receptor beta chain is described in this entry. As handled by the study authors: Researchers report that nucleated cell counts were estimated from reference gene primer amplification. Libraries were prepared by immunoSEQ multiplex PCR; TCRdb keeps only in-frame clonotypes and omits some of them. That table supplies the V and J calls and clone size; D and trimming were determined from the DNA. The sample includes fewer than 110,000 clones, about nine tenths of them seen just once. J lost 1 base, V lost 8 bases, and 7 bases had no gene match. CDR1 MNHEY and CDR2 SMNVEV come from the germline V gene (reference sequence). The CDR3 length is 15 residues. The sample is drawn from a study of blood T cell repertoires in COVID-19. At the level of the study: Samples of COVID-19 (acute and convalescent) were obtained from the United States, Italy and Spain. From T cells, B-cell-depleted T cells, or PBMCs came the material, which was cDNA or gDNA.

The source is a woman of 80 years or more in a cohort sampled during active COVID-19. V and J are TRBV27 and TRBJ2-1; the match to TRBD2 covers 8 bases. The sequenced sample consisted of peripheral blood. The CDR3 protein is CASHSGTRSYNEQFF. The CDR3 DNA reads TGTGCCAGCCATAGCGGGACTCGGTCCTACAATGAGCAGTTCTTC.